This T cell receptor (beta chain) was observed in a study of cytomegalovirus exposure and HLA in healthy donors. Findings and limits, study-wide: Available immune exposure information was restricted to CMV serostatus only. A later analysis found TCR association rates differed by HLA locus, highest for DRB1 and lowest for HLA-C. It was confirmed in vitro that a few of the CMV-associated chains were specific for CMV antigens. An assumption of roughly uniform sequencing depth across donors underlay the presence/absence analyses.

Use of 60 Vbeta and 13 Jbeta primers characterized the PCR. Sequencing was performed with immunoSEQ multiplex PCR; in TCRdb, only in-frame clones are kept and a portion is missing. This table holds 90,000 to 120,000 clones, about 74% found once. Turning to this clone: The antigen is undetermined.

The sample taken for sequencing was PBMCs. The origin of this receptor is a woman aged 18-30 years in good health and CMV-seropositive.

CDR3 protein: CASSYEWGSGTGELFF. CDR3 coding DNA: TGTGCCAGCAGTTACGAGTGGGGTAGCGGCACCGGGGAGCTGTTTTTT. The genes are TRBV6-5 and TRBJ2-2; D perhaps matches TRBD2 (6 bases). CDR3 length: 16 residues. Germline lookup yields CDR1 MNHEY and CDR2 SVGAGI. V lost 2 bases, J lost 4 bases, and 14 bases lay in between.